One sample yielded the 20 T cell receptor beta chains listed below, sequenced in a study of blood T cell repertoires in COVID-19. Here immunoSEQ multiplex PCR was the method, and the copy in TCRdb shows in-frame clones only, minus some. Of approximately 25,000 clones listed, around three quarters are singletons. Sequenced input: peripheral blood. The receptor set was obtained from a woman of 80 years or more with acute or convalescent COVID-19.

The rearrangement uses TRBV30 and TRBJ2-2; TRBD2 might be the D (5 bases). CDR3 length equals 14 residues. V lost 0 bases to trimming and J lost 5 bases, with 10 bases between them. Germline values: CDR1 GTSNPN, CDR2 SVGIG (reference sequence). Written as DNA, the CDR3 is TGTGCCTGGAGTGTAGGGCTAGCTACCGGGGAGCTGTTTTTT. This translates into CAWSVGLATGELFF.

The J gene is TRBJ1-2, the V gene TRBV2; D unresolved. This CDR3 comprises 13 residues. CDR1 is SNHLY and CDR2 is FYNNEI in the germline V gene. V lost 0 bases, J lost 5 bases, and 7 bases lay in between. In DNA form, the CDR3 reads TGTGCCAGCAGTGAAGCGGCAGATTATGGCTACACCTTC. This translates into CASSEAADYGYTF.

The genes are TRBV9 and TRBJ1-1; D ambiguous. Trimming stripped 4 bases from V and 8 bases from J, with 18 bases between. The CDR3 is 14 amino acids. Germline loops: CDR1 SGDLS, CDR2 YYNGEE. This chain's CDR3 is CASSPQIGSAEAFF. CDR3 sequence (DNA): TGTGCCAGCAGCCCTCAGATCGGGAGTGCCGAAGCTTTCTTT.

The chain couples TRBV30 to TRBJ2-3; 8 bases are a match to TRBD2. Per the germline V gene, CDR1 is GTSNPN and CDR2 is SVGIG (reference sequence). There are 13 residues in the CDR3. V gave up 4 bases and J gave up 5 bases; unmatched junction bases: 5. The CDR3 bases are TGTGCCTGGATTAGCGGGAAGGGAGATACGCAGTATTTT. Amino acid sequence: CAWISGKGDTQYF.

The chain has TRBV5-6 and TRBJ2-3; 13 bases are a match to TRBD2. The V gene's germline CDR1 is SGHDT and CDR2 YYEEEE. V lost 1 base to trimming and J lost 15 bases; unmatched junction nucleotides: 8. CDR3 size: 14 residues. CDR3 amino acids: CASSLTSGRARVYF. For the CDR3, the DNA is TGTGCCAGCAGCTTGACTAGCGGGAGGGCCCGCGTCTATTTT.

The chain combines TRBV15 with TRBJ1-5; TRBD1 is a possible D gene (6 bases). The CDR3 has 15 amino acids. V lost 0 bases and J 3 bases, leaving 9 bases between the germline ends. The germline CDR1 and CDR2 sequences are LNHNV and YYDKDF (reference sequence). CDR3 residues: CATSRERTDNQPQHF. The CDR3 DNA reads TGTGCCACCAGCAGAGAGCGGACAGACAATCAGCCCCAGCATTTT.

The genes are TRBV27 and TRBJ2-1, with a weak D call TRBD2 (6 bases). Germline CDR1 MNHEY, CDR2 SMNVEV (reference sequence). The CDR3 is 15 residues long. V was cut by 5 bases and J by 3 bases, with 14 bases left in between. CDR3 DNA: TGTGCCAGCAGTCTAAGCGGGCTAAGCTACAATGAGCAGTTCTTC. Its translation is CASSLSGLSYNEQFF.

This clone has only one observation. The CDR3: CASSLPQATNEKLFF. CDR3 in DNA: TGTGCCAGCAGCTTGCCGCAGGCAACTAATGAAAAACTGTTTTTT. This sequence joins TRBV5-6 and TRBJ1-4, with unresolved D. The CDR3 length is 15 residues. V was cut by 1 base and J by 0 bases, with 7 bases left in between. Per germline, CDR1 SGHDT and CDR2 YYEEEE.

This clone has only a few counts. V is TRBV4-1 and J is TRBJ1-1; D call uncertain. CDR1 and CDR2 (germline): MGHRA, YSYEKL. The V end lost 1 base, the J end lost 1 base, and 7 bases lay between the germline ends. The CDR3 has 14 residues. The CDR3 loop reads CASSQGARNTEAFF. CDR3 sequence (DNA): TGCGCCAGCAGCCAAGGAGCCCGGAACACTGAAGCTTTCTTT.

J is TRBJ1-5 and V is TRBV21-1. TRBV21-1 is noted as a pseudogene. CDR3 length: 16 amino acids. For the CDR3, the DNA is TGTGCCAGCAGCAAAGGCGGCAGCCATAGCAATCAGCCCCAGCATTTT. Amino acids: CASSKGGSHSNQPQHF.

The CDR3 DNA sequence: TGTGCCAGCAGTTTAATCGGACAGGGGAACACTGAAGCTTTCTTT. Residues: CASSLIGQGNTEAFF. The chain uses TRBV28 and TRBJ1-1; TRBD1 matches at 8 bases. Germline trimming cut 2 bases from V and 1 base from J; bases unmatched to any gene: 3. Looked up from germline, CDR1 is MDHEN and CDR2 is SYDVKM. This CDR3 spans 15 amino acids.

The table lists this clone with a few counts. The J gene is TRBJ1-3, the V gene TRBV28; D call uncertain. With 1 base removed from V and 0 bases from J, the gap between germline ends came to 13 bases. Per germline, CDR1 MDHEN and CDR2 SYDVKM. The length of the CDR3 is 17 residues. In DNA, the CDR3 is TGTGCCAGCAGTTTATTGAGATTGAGGGACTCTGGAAACACCATATATTTT. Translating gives CASSLLRLRDSGNTIYF.

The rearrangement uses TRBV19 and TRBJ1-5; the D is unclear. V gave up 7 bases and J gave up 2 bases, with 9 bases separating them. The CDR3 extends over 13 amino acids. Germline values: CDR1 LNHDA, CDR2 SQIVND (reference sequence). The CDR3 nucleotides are TGTGCCAGTACTCCAGTGGGCAATCAGCCCCAGCATTTT. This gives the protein CASTPVGNQPQHF.

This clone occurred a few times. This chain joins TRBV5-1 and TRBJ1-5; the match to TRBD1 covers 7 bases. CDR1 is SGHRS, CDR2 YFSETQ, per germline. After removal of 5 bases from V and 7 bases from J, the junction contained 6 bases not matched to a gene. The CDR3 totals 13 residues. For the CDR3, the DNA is TGCGCCAGCAGTCGGACAGGCCCCCAGCCCCAGCATTTT. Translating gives CASSRTGPQPQHF.

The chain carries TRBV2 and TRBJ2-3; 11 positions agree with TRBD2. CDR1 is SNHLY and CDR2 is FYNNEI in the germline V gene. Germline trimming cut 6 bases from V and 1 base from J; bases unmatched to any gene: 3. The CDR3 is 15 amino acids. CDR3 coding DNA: TGTGCCAGCAGAGCGGGACTAGCGGGCACAGATACGCAGTATTTT. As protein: CASRAGLAGTDTQYF. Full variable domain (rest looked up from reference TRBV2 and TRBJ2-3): EPEVTQTPSHQVTQMGQEVILRCVPISNHLYFYWYRQILGQKVEFLVSFYNNEISEKSEIFDDQFSVERPDGSNFTLKIRSTKLEDSAMYFCASRAGLAGTDTQYFGPGTRLTVL.

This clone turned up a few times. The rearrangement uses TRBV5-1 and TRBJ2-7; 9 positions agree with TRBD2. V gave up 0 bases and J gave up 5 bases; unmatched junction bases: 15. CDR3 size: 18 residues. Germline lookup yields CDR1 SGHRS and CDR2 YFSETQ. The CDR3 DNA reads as TGCGCCAGCAGCTTGGAGGGGGGCCTAGCGGGACGACGGGACGAGCAGTACTTC. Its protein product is CASSLEGGLAGRRDEQYF.

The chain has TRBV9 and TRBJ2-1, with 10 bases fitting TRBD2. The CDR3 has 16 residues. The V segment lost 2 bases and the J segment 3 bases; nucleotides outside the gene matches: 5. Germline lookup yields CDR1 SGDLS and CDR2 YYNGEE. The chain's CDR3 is CASSVDSGRFYNEQFF. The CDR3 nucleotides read TGTGCCAGCAGCGTCGATAGCGGGAGGTTCTACAATGAGCAGTTCTTC. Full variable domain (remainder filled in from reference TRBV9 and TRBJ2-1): DSGVTQTPKHLITATGQRVTLRCSPRSGDLSVYWYQQSLDQGLQFLIQYYNGEERAKGNILERFSAQQFPDLHSELNLSSLELGDSALYFCASSVDSGRFYNEQFFGPGTRLTVL.

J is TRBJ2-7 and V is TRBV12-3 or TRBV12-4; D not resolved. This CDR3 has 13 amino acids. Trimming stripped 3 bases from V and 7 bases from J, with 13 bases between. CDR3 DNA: TGTGCCAGCAGTTTGGCCCATGCTGGTGAGCAGTACTTC. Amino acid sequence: CASSLAHAGEQYF.

The CDR3 DNA is TGTGCCAGCAGCCGACTAGCGGGAGACGATACGCAGTATTTT. This encodes CASSRLAGDDTQYF. The chain uses TRBV14 and TRBJ2-3; 12 nucleotides align to TRBD2. V was pared by 4 bases and J by 6 bases, with 2 bases of the junction left unmatched. Germline CDR1 and CDR2: SGHDN and FVKESK. The CDR3 is made up of 14 amino acids.

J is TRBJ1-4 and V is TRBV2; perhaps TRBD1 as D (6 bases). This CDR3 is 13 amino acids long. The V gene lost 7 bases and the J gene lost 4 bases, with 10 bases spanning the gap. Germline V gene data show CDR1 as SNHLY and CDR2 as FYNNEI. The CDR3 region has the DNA TGTGCCAGCAATCGACAGGTTAATGAAAAACTGTTTTTT. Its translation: CASNRQVNEKLFF. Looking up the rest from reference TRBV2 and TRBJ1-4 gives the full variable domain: EPEVTQTPSHQVTQMGQEVILRCVPISNHLYFYWYRQILGQKVEFLVSFYNNEISEKSEIFDDQFSVERPDGSNFTLKIRSTKLEDSAMYFCASNRQVNEKLFFGSGTQLSVL.